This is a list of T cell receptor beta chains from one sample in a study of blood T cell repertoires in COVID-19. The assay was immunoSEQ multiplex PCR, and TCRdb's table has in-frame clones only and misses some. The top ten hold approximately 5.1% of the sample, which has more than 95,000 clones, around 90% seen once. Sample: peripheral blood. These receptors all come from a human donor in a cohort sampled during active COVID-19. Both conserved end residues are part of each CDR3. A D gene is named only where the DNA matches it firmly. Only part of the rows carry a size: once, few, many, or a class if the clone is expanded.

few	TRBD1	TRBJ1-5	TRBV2	TGTGCCAGCAGTAAACTCGTCTCGCACGGACAGGGTGATGGCAATCAGCCCCAGCATTTT	CASSKLVSHGQGDGNQPQHF
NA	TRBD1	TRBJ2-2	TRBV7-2	TGTGCCAGCAGCCCAGGACAGGGTTCAACCGGGGAGCTGTTTTTT	CASSPGQGSTGELFF
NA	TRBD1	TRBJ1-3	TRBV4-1	TGCGCCAGCAGCCTTCGACAGGGCTTTAGCTCTGGAAACACCATATATTTT	CASSLRQGFSSGNTIYF
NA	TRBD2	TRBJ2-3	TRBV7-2	TGTGCCAGCAGCTTAGTGGGTCTAGCGGGGATCACAGATACGCAGTATTTT	CASSLVGLAGITDTQYF
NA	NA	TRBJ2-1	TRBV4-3	TGCGCCAGCAGCCAAGAGAGCGAGCAGTTCTTC	CASSQESEQFF
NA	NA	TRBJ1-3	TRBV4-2	TGTGCCAGCAGTCAGGACAGAGGAAACACCATATATTTT	CASSQDRGNTIYF
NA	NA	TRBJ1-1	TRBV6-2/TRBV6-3	TGTGCCAGCAGTTACTACCGGGCGGGGCCTGCTTTCTTT	CASSYYRAGPAFF
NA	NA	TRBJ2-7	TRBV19	TGTGCCAGTAGTATTGGTCCAGGCTCCTACGAGCAGTACTTC	CASSIGPGSYEQYF
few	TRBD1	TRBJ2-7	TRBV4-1	TGCGCCAGCAGCCCCAGGGGGCGTAGCTCCTACGAGCAGTACTTC	CASSPRGRSSYEQYF
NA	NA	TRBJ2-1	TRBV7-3	TGTGCCAGCAGCCTGACCCCCCTAGTCGAAGAGCAGTTCTTC	CASSLTPLVEEQFF
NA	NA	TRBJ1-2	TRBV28	TGTGCCCCCAGCGGGGGGGTCTATGGCTACACCTTC	CAPSGGVYGYTF
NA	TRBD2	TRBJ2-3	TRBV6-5	TGTGCCAGCAACCAAATCCCGGGAGGGGGGGATACGCAGTATTTT	CASNQIPGGGDTQYF
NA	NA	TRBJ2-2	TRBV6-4	TGTGCCAGCAGTGCCATAGCGAGCACCGGGGAGCTGTTTTTT	CASSAIASTGELFF
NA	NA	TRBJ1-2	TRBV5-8	TGTGCCAGCAGAAATGCCGGTGGGGGCATAAGTGGCTACACCTTC	CASRNAGGGISGYTF
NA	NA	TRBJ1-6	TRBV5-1	TGCGCCAGCAGCTTGGGGTACGGACGGGGTAATTCACCCCTCCACTTT	CASSLGYGRGNSPLHF
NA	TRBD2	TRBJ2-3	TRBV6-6	TGTGCCAGCGCCGGGACTAGCGGGACAGATACGCAGTATTTT	CASAGTSGTDTQYF
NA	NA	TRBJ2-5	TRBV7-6	TGTGCCATCCTTCTCACAGATCTAGAGACCCAGTACTTC	CAILLTDLETQYF
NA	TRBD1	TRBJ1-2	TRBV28	TGTGCCACCCAGTCCGGCCCTCGACAGGGCGGCTATGGCTACACCTTC	CATQSGPRQGGYGYTF
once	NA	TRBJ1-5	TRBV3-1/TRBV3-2	TGTGCCAGCAGCCAAGACGACAGGTATCAGCCCCAGCATTTT	CASSQDDRYQPQHF
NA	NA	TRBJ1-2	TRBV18	TGTGCCAGCTCACCACCGGCGGGTGGCTACACCTTC	CASSPPAGGYTF
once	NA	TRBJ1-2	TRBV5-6	TGTGCCAGCAGCCCCGGGGGAAACTATGGCTACACCTTC	CASSPGGNYGYTF
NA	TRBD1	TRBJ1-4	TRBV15	TGTGCCACCAGCAGAGGGGAGACAGGGTTATATGAAAAACTGTTTTTT	CATSRGETGLYEKLFF
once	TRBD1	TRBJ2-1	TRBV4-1	TGCGCCAGCAGCCAGAGGGACAGCGAAAGCTCCTACAATGAGCAGTTCTTC	CASSQRDSESSYNEQFF
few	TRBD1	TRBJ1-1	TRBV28	TGTGCCAGCAGTTCCCGGACAGGGTCTTCAACTGAAGCTTTCTTT	CASSSRTGSSTEAFF
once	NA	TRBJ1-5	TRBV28	TGTGCCAGCAGGGCGGCCAGCCATAATCAGCCCCAGCATTTT	CASRAASHNQPQHF
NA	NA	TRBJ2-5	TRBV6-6	TGTGCCAGCAGTTCCCCAAAGGGGCGCGGAGAGACCCAGTACTTC	CASSSPKGRGETQYF